The clone carrying this TCR beta chain appeared a single time. Per the study methods: Estimation of nucleated cell counts relied on the amplification of reference gene primers. Assay: immunoSEQ multiplex PCR; the TCRdb copy retains only in-frame clones and omits some. V and J calls and clone size follow that table, whereas D and trimming were derived from the DNA. The sample yields a few hundred thousand clones, about 90% seen once. This sample was included in a study of blood T cell repertoires in COVID-19. Study summary: Sites across the United States, Italy and Spain contributed samples from acute and convalescent COVID-19. From T cells, B-cell-depleted T cells, or PBMCs came the material, which was cDNA or gDNA.

The V and J ends lost 2 bases and 3 bases respectively, with 22 bases between them. Germline CDR1 reads MNHEY; CDR2 reads SMNVEV (reference sequence). This CDR3 spans 18 amino acids. Enrollment of patients from Seattle took place during active infection, with longitudinal follow-up. Sequenced material: peripheral blood. This chain connects TRBV27 to TRBJ2-5; TRBD2 is a possible D gene (5 bases). The source of this sequence is a woman aged 45-60 years with COVID-19, enrolled during active disease. DNA for the CDR3: TGTGCCAGCAGTTTAAATTGGGGTTGGCGGGCGAACGAAGAGACCCAGTACTTC. Its translation is CASSLNWGWRANEETQYF.